The 10 T cell receptor beta chains presented below share a single source sample, sequenced in a study of shared clonotypes between healthy human individuals. Repertoires were generated with immunoSEQ multiplex PCR, while TCRdb's copy carries only in-frame clones and drops some. The top ten clones hold approximately 1.5% of a sample with about a million clones, 70% to 85% of them seen once. The specimen was memory CD4+ T cells sorted from blood. Sample subset: CD45RA-negative fraction. These receptors were obtained from a man younger than 35 in good health.

This clone was counted once. The chain is built from TRBV7-6 and TRBJ2-1; TRBD2 aligns across 9 bases. V was clipped by 1 base and J by 5 bases; unmatched bases: 6. The CDR3 totals 16 residues. Germline V gene data show CDR1 as SGHVS and CDR2 as FNYEAQ. The CDR3, as DNA: TGTGCCAGCAGCTTAGTGGCGGGAGGGCCGGACAATGAGCAGTTCTTC. Translation gives CASSLVAGGPDNEQFF.

The chain couples TRBV5-1 to TRBJ1-4, with D perhaps TRBD1 (6 bases). The germline gives CDR1 SGHRS, CDR2 YFSETQ. CDR3 length: 14 amino acids. V was clipped by 4 bases and J by 5 bases, with 12 bases between them. CDR3 DNA sequence: TGCGCCAGCAGCATAGGGGGAAAGAATGAAAAACTGTTTTTT. It specifies CASSIGGKNEKLFF.

The chain combines TRBV9 with TRBJ2-3; D ambiguous. V lost 0 bases and J lost 2, with 19 bases in between. The CDR3 totals 18 residues. Germline assignment: CDR1 SGDLS and CDR2 YYNGEE. The CDR3 nucleotides are TGTGCCAGCAGCGTAGCTCAATCCCGTGGGTCCTCCACAGATACGCAGTATTTT. Translated, it gives CASSVAQSRGSSTDTQYF.

This clone came up once. The genes are TRBV10-1 and TRBJ1-1, with D tentatively TRBD1 (5 bases). From germline, CDR1 is WNHNN and CDR2 SYGVQD (reference sequence). The V end was cut by 2 bases, the J end by 1 base, with 14 bases between. CDR3 size: 16 residues. This CDR3 reads CASSEIRWGENTEAFF. The CDR3 bases are TGCGCCAGCAGTGAGATTAGGTGGGGGGAGAACACTGAAGCTTTCTTT.

The chain recombines TRBV18 with TRBJ2-3; D is perhaps TRBD1 (5 bases). CDR3 length equals 15 residues. Germline V CDR1 and CDR2: KGHSH, LQKENI. V was trimmed by 3 bases and J by 2 bases, leaving 12 bases between them. CDR3 amino acids: CASSPPNRPTDTQYF. As DNA, the CDR3 is TGTGCCAGCTCACCTCCAAACAGGCCCACAGATACGCAGTATTTT.

In regard to this clone: At one boundary the junction diverges from the germline segment, which might be a read error. This sequence joins TRBV18 and TRBJ1-2; D possibly corresponds to TRBD1 (6 bases). Germline CDR1 is KGHSH and CDR2 is LQKENI. CDR3 length equals 14 residues. CDR3 in DNA: TGTGCCAGCTCACCGCAGGAAGGGGGACGACCAAACCAATTC. Translating gives CASSPQEGGRPNQF.

This sequence joins TRBV2 and TRBJ1-4; a weak D match, TRBD1 (5 bases). The CDR3 contains 11 residues. Trimming removed 8 bases from V and 11 bases from J, with 12 bases in between. Germline values: CDR1 SNHLY, CDR2 FYNNEI. DNA of the CDR3: TGTGCCAGCCACTTATGGGGGAAACTGTTTTTT. Residues: CASHLWGKLFF.

The gene calls are TRBV10-2 and TRBJ1-4, with 12 bases lining up with TRBD1. The CDR3 runs to 18 residues. Germline CDR1 and CDR2: WSHSY and SAAADI. V was pared by 5 bases and J by 5 bases, with 12 bases of the junction left unmatched. The CDR3 DNA reads as TGCGCCAGCAGTTCCAGGGACAGGGGGCGGGTCGGAAATGAAAAACTGTTTTTT. Translation gives CASSSRDRGRVGNEKLFF.

This clone was seen a few times. The V call is TRBV25-1, the J call TRBJ2-5, with 8 bases aligning to TRBD2. With V trimmed by 4 bases and J by 5 bases, 3 bases remained unmatched. The V gene's germline CDR1 is MGHDK and CDR2 SYGVNS. The length of the CDR3 is 13 residues. As DNA, the CDR3 is TGTGCCAGCAGTGGCGGGAGGTACGAGACCCAGTACTTC. Protein: CASSGGRYETQYF.

CDR3 DNA sequence: TGTGCCAGCAGCTTACGACAGGGTTCAGATACGCAGTATTTT. Translation gives CASSLRQGSDTQYF. This chain uses TRBV13 with TRBJ2-3, with TRBD1 matching 7 bases. CDR3 length equals 14 residues. The junction had 3 bases not matched to a gene; V was cut back by 2 bases and J by 4 bases. CDR1 PRHDT and CDR2 FYEKMQ come from the germline V gene (reference sequence).